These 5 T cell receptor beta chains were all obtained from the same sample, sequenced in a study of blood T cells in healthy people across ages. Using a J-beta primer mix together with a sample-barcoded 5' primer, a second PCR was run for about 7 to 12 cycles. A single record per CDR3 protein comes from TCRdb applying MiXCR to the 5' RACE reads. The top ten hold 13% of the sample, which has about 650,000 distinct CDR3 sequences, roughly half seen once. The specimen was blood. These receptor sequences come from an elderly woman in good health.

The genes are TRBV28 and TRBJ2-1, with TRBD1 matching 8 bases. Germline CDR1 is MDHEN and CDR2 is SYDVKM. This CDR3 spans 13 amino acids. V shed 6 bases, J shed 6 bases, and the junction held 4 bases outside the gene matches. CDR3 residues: CASSRDRTNEQFF. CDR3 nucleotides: TGTGCCAGCAGCCGGGACAGGACCAATGAGCAGTTCTTC. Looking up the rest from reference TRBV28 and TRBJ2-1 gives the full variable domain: DVKVTQSSRYLVKRTGEKVFLECVQDMDHENMFWYRQDPGLGLRLIYFSYDVKMKEKGDIPEGYSVSREKKERFSLILESASTNQTSMYLCASSRDRTNEQFFGPGTRLTVL.

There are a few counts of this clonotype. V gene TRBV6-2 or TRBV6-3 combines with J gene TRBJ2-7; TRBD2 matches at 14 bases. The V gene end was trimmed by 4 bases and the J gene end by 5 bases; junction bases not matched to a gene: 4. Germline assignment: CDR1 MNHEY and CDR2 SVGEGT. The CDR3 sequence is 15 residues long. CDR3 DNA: TGTGCCAGCAGTTCAGGGACTAGCGGGAGTAACGAGCAGTACTTC. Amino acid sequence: CASSSGTSGSNEQYF.

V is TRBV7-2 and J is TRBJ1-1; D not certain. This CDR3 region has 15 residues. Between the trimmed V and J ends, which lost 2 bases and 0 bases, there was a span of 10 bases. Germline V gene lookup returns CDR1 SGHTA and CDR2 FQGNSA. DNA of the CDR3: TGTGCCAGCAGCTTAAGGGCAGGAATGAACACTGAAGCTTTCTTT. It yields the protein CASSLRAGMNTEAFF.

CDR3: CASSASIRPADTQYF. The CDR3 DNA sequence: TGTGCCAGCAGCGCATCTATCCGGCCTGCGGATACGCAGTATTTT. The J gene is TRBJ2-3, the V gene TRBV9; D call uncertain. Trimming took off 3 bases at V and 6 bases at J, with 17 bases between the two ends. The CDR3 length is 15 residues. Looked up from germline, CDR1 is SGDLS and CDR2 is YYNGEE.

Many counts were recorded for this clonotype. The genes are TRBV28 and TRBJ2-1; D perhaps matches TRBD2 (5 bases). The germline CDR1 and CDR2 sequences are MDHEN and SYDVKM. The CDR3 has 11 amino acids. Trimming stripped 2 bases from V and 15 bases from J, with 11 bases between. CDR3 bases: TGTGCCAGCAGTTTAACGGGGAACTGGTTCTTC. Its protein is CASSLTGNWFF.